A single sample is the source of the 18 T cell receptor beta chains below, sequenced in a study of blood T cell repertoires in COVID-19. Here immunoSEQ multiplex PCR was the method, and the copy in TCRdb shows in-frame clones only, minus some. Of about 150,000 clones listed, roughly 71% are singletons. Sequencing was performed on peripheral blood. The source of these receptors is a woman of 80 years or more with acute or convalescent COVID-19.

The J gene is TRBJ1-4, the V gene TRBV4-3, with TRBD1 matching 7 bases. V gave up 0 bases and J gave up 10 bases; unmatched junction bases: 2. The CDR3 is 13 residues long. Germline CDR1 LGHNA, CDR2 YSLEER. The CDR3 bases are TGCGCCAGCAGCCAAGAACAGGGGCGAAAACTGTTTTTT. Protein: CASSQEQGRKLFF.

The count of this clone is one. The sample has other DNA sequences that encode this CDR3 too. This sequence joins TRBV18 and TRBJ2-1; 7 bases are shared with TRBD2. CDR3 size: 14 residues. The V gene's germline CDR1 is KGHSH and CDR2 LQKENI. After removal of 2 bases from V and 7 bases from J, the junction contained 5 bases not matched to a gene. CDR3 amino acids: CASSPASGNNEQFF. The CDR3 nucleotides are TGTGCCAGCTCACCAGCTAGCGGAAATAATGAGCAGTTCTTC.

V is TRBV19 and J is TRBJ2-2, with D possibly being TRBD2 (6 bases). The germline V and J ends were trimmed by 10 bases and 1 base, with 16 bases remaining between them. Per the germline V gene, CDR1 is LNHDA and CDR2 is SQIVND (reference sequence). The CDR3 totals 15 residues. This CDR3 is CATITGVGNTGELFF. The CDR3 bases are TGTGCCACTATAACGGGAGTCGGGAACACCGGGGAGCTGTTTTTT.

The V gene is TRBV6-5, the J gene TRBJ1-2; a weak D match, TRBD1 (6 bases). The CDR3 consists of 15 residues. Germline V gene lookup returns CDR1 MNHEY and CDR2 SVGAGI. Between the trimmed V and J ends, which lost 2 bases and 6 bases, there was a span of 16 bases. The chain's CDR3 is CASSYGSGVRDGYTF. The CDR3 nucleotides are TGTGCCAGCAGTTACGGGTCAGGGGTGCGCGATGGCTACACCTTC.

The chain combines TRBV6-5 with TRBJ2-7, with 12 bases that match TRBD2. CDR1 and CDR2 from the germline V gene are MNHEY and SVGAGI. Germline trimming cut 6 bases from V and 3 bases from J; bases unmatched to any gene: 3. This CDR3 region has 14 residues. CDR3 nucleotide sequence: TGTGCCAGCAGATCGACTAGCGGGAGCTACGAGCAGTACTTC. It translates to CASRSTSGSYEQYF.

This clone was seen more than once but under ten times. The gene calls are TRBV9 and TRBJ1-5, with TRBD1 matching over 9 bases. The CDR3 is 14 residues long. The V segment lost 3 bases and the J segment 7 bases; nucleotides outside the gene matches: 5. Germline CDR1 reads SGDLS; CDR2 reads YYNGEE. The CDR3 is CASSATGGRQPQHF. Here the CDR3 DNA reads TGTGCCAGCAGCGCAACAGGGGGCCGGCAGCCCCAGCATTTT.

The J gene is TRBJ2-7, the V gene TRBV6-5; 10 bases match TRBD1. V gave up 6 bases and J gave up 5 bases; unmatched junction bases: 10. Germline V lookup: CDR1 MNHEY, CDR2 SVGAGI. CDR3 size: 15 residues. CDR3 sequence: CASSRDRGWDDEQYF. CDR3 DNA: TGTGCCAGCAGCCGGGACAGGGGTTGGGACGACGAGCAGTACTTC.

This chain uses TRBV5-1 with TRBJ2-7, with 9 bases fitting TRBD2. V lost 2 bases and J lost 7; bases outside the gene matches: 10. This CDR3 region has 15 residues. Germline assignment: CDR1 SGHRS and CDR2 YFSETQ. The CDR3 region has the DNA TGCGCCAGCAGCTTCACCGGACTAGCGAGGGTTGAGCAGTACTTC. Its protein product is CASSFTGLARVEQYF.

The V call is TRBV11-2, the J call TRBJ2-7; TRBD1 might be the D (6 bases). Germline CDR1 SGHAT, CDR2 FQNNGV. The CDR3 is 12 amino acids. Trimming took 0 bases from V and 9 from J, leaving 9 bases between them. The CDR3, as DNA: TGTGCCAGCAGCTTAGAGGGGGCTCGGCAGTACTTC. Amino acid sequence: CASSLEGARQYF. Filled out from reference TRBV11-2 and TRBJ2-7, the complete variable domain reads EAGVAQSPRYKIIEKRQSVAFWCNPISGHATLYWYQQILGQGPKLLIQFQNNGVVDDSQLPKDRFSAERLKGVDSTLKIQPAKLEDSAVYLCASSLEGARQYFGPGTRLTVT.

The V gene is TRBV6-5, the J gene TRBJ1-5; D is uncertain. The germline gives CDR1 MNHEY, CDR2 SVGAGI. This CDR3 is built from 15 residues. The V gene lost 6 bases and the J gene lost 4 bases, with 16 bases spanning the gap. This chain's CDR3 is CASRREASGNQPQHF. The CDR3 nucleotides are TGTGCCAGCAGGCGGGAGGCCTCCGGAAATCAGCCCCAGCATTTT.

The chain links TRBV18 to TRBJ2-6; 8 bases align to TRBD1. Germline V lookup: CDR1 KGHSH, CDR2 LQKENI. This CDR3 is 18 amino acids long. V lost 3 bases, J lost 0 bases, and 7 bases stayed unmatched. The CDR3 region has the DNA TGTGCCAGCTCACCTTTTGACAGGGGACTCTCTGGGGCCAACGTCCTGACTTTC. It encodes CASSPFDRGLSGANVLTF.

This clone was recorded only once. V and J are TRBV5-1 and TRBJ1-6; tentative D call: TRBD1 (5 bases). CDR1 is SGHRS and CDR2 is YFSETQ in the germline V gene. Trimming removed 4 bases at V and 0 bases at J, with 14 bases between. The CDR3 is 17 residues long. In DNA, the CDR3 is TGCGCCAGCAGCCAGTCAGGGCTCAGCTCCTATAATTCACCCCTCCACTTT. This codes for CASSQSGLSSYNSPLHF.

There are a few counts of this clone. The CDR3 region is CASSPQVNTEAFF. The DNA for the CDR3 is TGTGCCAGCAGCCCTCAGGTGAACACTGAAGCTTTCTTT. This rearrangement joins TRBV11-1 to TRBJ1-1; D is unclear. CDR1 is SGHAT, CDR2 FQDESV, per germline (reference sequence). Trimming stripped 5 bases from V and 0 bases from J, with 7 bases between. The length of the CDR3 is 13 residues.

The chain employs TRBV6-2 or TRBV6-3 and TRBJ1-1; 7 bases agree with TRBD1. Trimming cost V 6 bases and J 0 bases; bases outside gene matches: 4. The germline V gene encodes CDR1 MNHEY and CDR2 SVGEGT. The CDR3 length is 14 residues. The CDR3 reads CASSSTGVNTEAFF. CDR3 sequence (DNA): TGTGCCAGCAGCTCTACAGGGGTGAACACTGAAGCTTTCTTT.

This clone appeared a single time. The chain couples TRBV4-3 to TRBJ1-1; 7 nucleotides match TRBD1. This CDR3 comprises 14 residues. Germline V gene data show CDR1 as LGHNA and CDR2 as YSLEER. V shed 4 bases and J 4 bases; nucleotides not matched to a gene: 6. CDR3 sequence: CASSPRQGGTEAFF. As DNA, the CDR3 is TGCGCCAGCAGCCCCCGACAGGGCGGCACTGAAGCTTTCTTT.

The chain links TRBV6-5 to TRBJ2-7, with 16 bases identical to TRBD2. V lost 5 bases to trimming and J lost 9 bases; unmatched junction nucleotides: 7. The germline V gene has CDR1 MNHEY and CDR2 SVGAGI. This CDR3 comprises 15 residues. The CDR3 loop is CASSPGTSGRVTQYF. The CDR3 DNA follows: TGTGCCAGCAGTCCAGGGACTAGCGGGAGGGTAACGCAGTACTTC.

The chain carries TRBV5-6 and TRBJ2-1; D is undetermined. This CDR3 has 14 residues. Germline CDR1 is SGHDT and CDR2 is YYEEEE. Trimming took 6 bases from V and 10 from J, leaving 20 bases between them. In DNA form, the CDR3 reads TGTGCCAGCAAAAGGCAGGATTGGAACTTGGAGCAGTTCTTC. This sequence encodes CASKRQDWNLEQFF.

This chain links TRBV5-1 with TRBJ1-4; 7 nucleotides align to TRBD1. Germline V gives CDR1 SGHRS, CDR2 YFSETQ. The CDR3 is 14 amino acids. With V trimmed by 4 bases and J by 8 bases, 8 bases remained unmatched. CDR3 sequence (DNA): TGCGCCAGCAGCCGGGACAGTAGGGGGGAAAAACTGTTTTTT. It encodes CASSRDSRGEKLFF.